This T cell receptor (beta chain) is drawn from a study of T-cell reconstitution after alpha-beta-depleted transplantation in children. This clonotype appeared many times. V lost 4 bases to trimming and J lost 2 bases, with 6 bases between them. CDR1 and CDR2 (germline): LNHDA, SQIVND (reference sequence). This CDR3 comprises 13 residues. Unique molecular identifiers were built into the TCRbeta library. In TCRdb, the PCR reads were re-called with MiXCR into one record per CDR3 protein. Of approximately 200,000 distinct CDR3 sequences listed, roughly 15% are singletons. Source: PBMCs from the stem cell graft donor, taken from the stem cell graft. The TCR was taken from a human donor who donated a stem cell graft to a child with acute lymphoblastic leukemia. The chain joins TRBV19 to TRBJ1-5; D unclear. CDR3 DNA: TGTGCCAGTAGTAGGGCAGGCAATCAGCCCCAGCATTTT. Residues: CASSRAGNQPQHF.